Shown below are 9 T cell receptor beta chains from a single sample sequenced in a study of CD8 T cells in Susac syndrome. Reverse transcription of roughly 0.45 to 1 ug RNA used random hexamers. TCRdb re-called the immunoSEQ multiplex PCR reads through MiXCR, storing one row per CDR3 protein. The sample includes about 150,000 distinct CDR3 sequences, 90% to 97% of them seen just once. Source material: CD4+ T cells from PBMCs. Receptors were obtained from a human donor with Susac syndrome.

The genes are TRBV21-1 and TRBJ2-1; TRBD1 is the table's D call and was not checked against the DNA. TRBV21-1 is listed as a pseudogene. The CDR3 is made up of 16 amino acids. CDR3 in amino acids: CASSKLQGEFTNEQFF. The CDR3 DNA sequence: TGTGCCAGCAGCAAGCTACAGGGCGAATTCACCAATGAGCAGTTCTTC.

The gene calls are TRBV5-4 and TRBJ2-5; TRBD1 aligns across 10 bases. The CDR3 totals 14 residues. CDR1 and CDR2 (germline): SGHNT, YYREEE (reference sequence). V dropped 6 bases and J dropped 5; count of bases not matched to a gene: 7. DNA of the CDR3: TGTGCCAGCACCCCGACAGGGGGCGAGGAGACCCAGTACTTC. Translation: CASTPTGGEETQYF.

This chain joins TRBV7-9 and TRBJ1-1, with a weak D call TRBD1 (6 bases). Per the germline V gene, CDR1 is SEHNR and CDR2 is FQNEAQ (reference sequence). CDR3 length equals 13 residues. V shed 6 bases and J shed 4 bases, with 12 bases lying between them. The DNA of the CDR3 is TGTGCCAGCAGAGCAGGGGCGGGCACTGAAGCTTTCTTT. Protein product: CASRAGAGTEAFF.

This sequence joins TRBV29-1 and TRBJ2-5; D possibly matches TRBD1 or TRBD2 (6 bases each). CDR1 and CDR2 (germline): SQVTM, ANQGSEA. CDR3 length equals 13 residues. Trimming left V 4 bases short and J 5 bases short, with 14 bases between. The CDR3 loop is CSVAGARGETQYF. The CDR3 coding sequence is TGCAGCGTTGCGGGGGCGAGAGGGGAGACCCAGTACTTC.

This chain uses TRBV2 with TRBJ2-5; a possible D gene is TRBD2 (6 bases). Trimming took off 2 bases at V and 4 bases at J, with 14 bases between the two ends. This CDR3 is built from 15 residues. Per the germline V gene, CDR1 is SNHLY and CDR2 is FYNNEI. CDR3: CASSETGVERETQYF. The CDR3 DNA follows: TGTGCCAGCAGTGAAACGGGGGTGGAGCGAGAGACCCAGTACTTC.

The chain joins TRBV2 to TRBJ2-5; no clear D. Germline CDR1 SNHLY, CDR2 FYNNEI. With 4 bases removed from V and 3 bases from J, the gap between germline ends came to 3 bases. CDR3 size: 11 residues. The CDR3 is CASSGEETQYF. CDR3 bases: TGTGCCAGCAGTGGGGAAGAGACCCAGTACTTC. Using reference TRBV2 and TRBJ2-5 for the parts outside the CDR3, the full variable domain is EPEVTQTPSHQVTQMGQEVILRCVPISNHLYFYWYRQILGQKVEFLVSFYNNEISEKSEIFDDQFSVERPDGSNFTLKIRSTKLEDSAMYFCASSGEETQYFGPGTRLLVL.

V gene TRBV25-1 combines with J gene TRBJ2-5, with 9 bases fitting TRBD1. Germline V gene lookup returns CDR1 MGHDK and CDR2 SYGVNS. The V gene end was trimmed by 2 bases and the J gene end by 3 bases; junction bases not matched to a gene: 4. The CDR3 sequence is 15 residues long. The CDR3 nucleotides are TGTGCCAGCAGTGAACCCGGGACAGGGAAAGAGACCCAGTACTTC. The encoded protein is CASSEPGTGKETQYF. The whole variable domain, filled in from reference TRBV25-1 and TRBJ2-5, reads EADIYQTPRYLVIGTGKKITLECSQTMGHDKMYWYQQDPGMELHLIHYSYGVNSTEKGDLSSESTVSRIRTEHFPLTLESARPSHTSQYLCASSEPGTGKETQYFGPGTRLLVL.

This chain links TRBV2 with TRBJ2-1, with 9 bases lining up with TRBD2. The germline V gene has CDR1 SNHLY and CDR2 FYNNEI. CDR3 length: 14 amino acids. J gave up 8 bases and V 8 bases, and 10 bases lay outside the gene matches. CDR3 region: CASLSAGGLDEQFF. The CDR3 DNA is TGTGCCAGCCTTTCGGCGGGGGGGCTGGATGAGCAGTTCTTC.

This clonotype was seen once. The rearrangement uses TRBV27 and TRBJ2-7; D call uncertain. This CDR3 is 12 amino acids long. The V end lost 2 bases, the J end lost 5 bases, and 7 bases lay between the germline ends. The germline gives CDR1 MNHEY, CDR2 SMNVEV (reference sequence). This chain's CDR3 is CASSLRVHEQYF. CDR3 in DNA: TGTGCCAGCAGTTTAAGGGTCCACGAGCAGTACTTC.